These T cell receptor beta chains were read from a single sample in a study of cytomegalovirus exposure and HLA in healthy donors. Assay: immunoSEQ multiplex PCR; the TCRdb copy retains only in-frame clones and omits some. The sample has approximately 150,000 clones; about three quarters are singletons. Sequenced input: PBMCs. Receptors originate from a woman in her twenties or thirties in good health and CMV-seronegative. Both conserved end residues are part of each CDR3. The D gene is left open where the match is weak. Size tells how often a clone was seen (once, few, many) or the class of an expanded clone, and some rows leave it out.

j_call: TRBJ1-1
clone_size: -
d_call: TRBD1
v_call: TRBV19
cdr3_nt: TGTGCCAGTAGTAACGGACAGGTCCCAATGAACACTGAAGCTTTCTTT
cdr3_aa: CASSNGQVPMNTEAFF

j_call: TRBJ1-1
clone_size: -
d_call: -
v_call: TRBV7-9
cdr3_nt: TGTGCCAGCAGCCCGTCGGGGGGTATGGCTTTCTTT
cdr3_aa: CASSPSGGMAFF

j_call: TRBJ1-1
clone_size: -
d_call: TRBD1
v_call: TRBV15
cdr3_nt: TGTGCCACCAGCGTACGGGACAGGGGCACTGAAGCTTTCTTT
cdr3_aa: CATSVRDRGTEAFF

j_call: TRBJ2-7
clone_size: -
d_call: TRBD2
v_call: TRBV7-7
cdr3_nt: TGTGCCAGCAGCCGGGGGGGGGTGGAGCGGCATAGCGAGCAGTACTTC
cdr3_aa: CASSRGGVERHSEQYF

j_call: TRBJ2-6
clone_size: -
d_call: TRBD1
v_call: TRBV5-1
cdr3_nt: TGCGCCAGCAGCCTCCCTTACTCCGGGACAGGAGACTCTGGGGCCAACGTCCTGACTTTC
cdr3_aa: CASSLPYSGTGDSGANVLTF

j_call: TRBJ2-5
clone_size: -
d_call: -
v_call: TRBV29-1
cdr3_nt: TGCAGCGGGGGAGCGAGACAAGAGACCCAGTACTTC
cdr3_aa: CSGGARQETQYF

j_call: TRBJ1-1
clone_size: -
d_call: -
v_call: TRBV9
cdr3_nt: TGTGCCAGCAGCACCGGGGGGACTGAAGCTTTCTTT
cdr3_aa: CASSTGGTEAFF

j_call: TRBJ1-6
clone_size: -
d_call: TRBD1
v_call: TRBV4-3
cdr3_nt: TGCGCCAGCAGCCACTCCGGGACAGGGAATTCACCCCTCCACTTT
cdr3_aa: CASSHSGTGNSPLHF

j_call: TRBJ2-5
clone_size: -
d_call: -
v_call: TRBV18
cdr3_nt: TGTGCCAGCTCACCACCGGGCAGATTGGAAGGTGGAACCCAGTACTTC
cdr3_aa: CASSPPGRLEGGTQYF

j_call: TRBJ2-2
clone_size: -
d_call: -
v_call: TRBV6-6
cdr3_nt: TGTGCCAGCAACAACCTCAGGGATGGGCGCACCGGGGAGCTGTTTTTT
cdr3_aa: CASNNLRDGRTGELFF

j_call: TRBJ2-7
clone_size: -
d_call: TRBD1
v_call: TRBV19
cdr3_nt: TGTGCCAGTAGTGGAAGGACAGGGGGCGGCTACGAGCAGTACTTC
cdr3_aa: CASSGRTGGGYEQYF

j_call: TRBJ2-1
clone_size: few
d_call: -
v_call: TRBV19
cdr3_nt: TGTGCCAGTAAGGTGGGCCCAAATTGGAATGAGCAGTTCTTC
cdr3_aa: CASKVGPNWNEQFF

j_call: TRBJ2-7
clone_size: -
d_call: -
v_call: TRBV10-3
cdr3_nt: TGTGCCATCATAGAAGCCGAGCAGTACTTC
cdr3_aa: CAIIEAEQYF

j_call: TRBJ2-5
clone_size: -
d_call: -
v_call: TRBV5-8
cdr3_nt: TGTGCCAGCAGCAGACAGCAAGAGACCCAGTACTTC
cdr3_aa: CASSRQQETQYF

j_call: TRBJ2-3
clone_size: -
d_call: TRBD1
v_call: TRBV5-1
cdr3_nt: TGCGCCAGCAGCCACGGGACAGGGGGGGGGAACACAGATACGCAGTATTTT
cdr3_aa: CASSHGTGGGNTDTQYF

j_call: TRBJ2-7
clone_size: -
d_call: -
v_call: TRBV29-1
cdr3_nt: TGCAGCGTTGCGGAGGGAATCTACGAGCAGTACTTC
cdr3_aa: CSVAEGIYEQYF

j_call: TRBJ1-1
clone_size: -
d_call: TRBD1
v_call: TRBV28
cdr3_nt: TGTGCCAGCACGGACAGGTGGAATGAAGCTTTCTTT
cdr3_aa: CASTDRWNEAFF

j_call: TRBJ2-7
clone_size: -
d_call: TRBD1
v_call: TRBV28
cdr3_nt: TGTGCCAGCAGTTTAACAGGGGCCTACGAGCAGTACTTC
cdr3_aa: CASSLTGAYEQYF

j_call: TRBJ2-1
clone_size: once
d_call: TRBD2
v_call: TRBV4-1
cdr3_nt: TGCGCCAGCAGCCAAGTTATACATAGCGGGGGGCCGAGCTCCTACAATGAGCAGTTCTTC
cdr3_aa: CASSQVIHSGGPSSYNEQFF

j_call: TRBJ2-5
clone_size: -
d_call: -
v_call: TRBV27
cdr3_nt: TGTGCCAGCAGTTTACAGGGGTCGATGTGGGAGACCCAGTACTTC
cdr3_aa: CASSLQGSMWETQYF

j_call: TRBJ2-1
clone_size: -
d_call: -
v_call: TRBV10-3
cdr3_nt: TGTGCCATCAGTGAGTCGCTTAGAAATGAGCAGTTCTTC
cdr3_aa: CAISESLRNEQFF

j_call: TRBJ1-2
clone_size: -
d_call: -
v_call: TRBV19
cdr3_nt: TGTGCCAGTAGTTGGGCAGACCGTGGCTACACCTTC
cdr3_aa: CASSWADRGYTF